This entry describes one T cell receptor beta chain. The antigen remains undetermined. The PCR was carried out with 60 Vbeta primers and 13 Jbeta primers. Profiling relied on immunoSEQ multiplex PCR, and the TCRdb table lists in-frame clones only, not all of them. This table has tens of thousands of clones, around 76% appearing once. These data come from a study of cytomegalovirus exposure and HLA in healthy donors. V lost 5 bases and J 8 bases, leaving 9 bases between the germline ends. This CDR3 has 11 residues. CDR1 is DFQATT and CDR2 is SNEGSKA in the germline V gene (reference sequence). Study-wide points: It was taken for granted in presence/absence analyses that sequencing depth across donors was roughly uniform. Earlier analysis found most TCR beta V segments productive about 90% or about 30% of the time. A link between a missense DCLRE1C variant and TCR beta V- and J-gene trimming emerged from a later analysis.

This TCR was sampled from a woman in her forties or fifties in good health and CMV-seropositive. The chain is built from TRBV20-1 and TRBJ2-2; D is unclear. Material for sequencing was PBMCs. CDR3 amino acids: CSALFVGELFF. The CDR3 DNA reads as TGCAGTGCTCTCTTTGTGGGGGAGCTGTTTTTT.